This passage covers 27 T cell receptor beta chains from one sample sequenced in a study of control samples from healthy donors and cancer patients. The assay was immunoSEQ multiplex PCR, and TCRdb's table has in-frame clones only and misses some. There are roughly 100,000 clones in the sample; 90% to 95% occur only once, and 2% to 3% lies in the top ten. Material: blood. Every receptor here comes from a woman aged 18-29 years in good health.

CDR3 coding DNA: TGTGCCAGCAGCCGGACTAGCGGGAGAACGATGGAGACCCAGTACTTC. Residues: CASSRTSGRTMETQYF. J is TRBJ2-5 and V is TRBV2, with TRBD2 identical over 13 bases. V lost 6 bases to trimming and J lost 5 bases; unmatched junction nucleotides: 9. The CDR3 contains 16 residues. Per germline, CDR1 SNHLY and CDR2 FYNNEI. Based on the CDR3 plus reference TRBV2 and TRBJ2-5, the full variable domain is EPEVTQTPSHQVTQMGQEVILRCVPISNHLYFYWYRQILGQKVEFLVSFYNNEISEKSEIFDDQFSVERPDGSNFTLKIRSTKLEDSAMYFCASSRTSGRTMETQYFGPGTRLLVL.

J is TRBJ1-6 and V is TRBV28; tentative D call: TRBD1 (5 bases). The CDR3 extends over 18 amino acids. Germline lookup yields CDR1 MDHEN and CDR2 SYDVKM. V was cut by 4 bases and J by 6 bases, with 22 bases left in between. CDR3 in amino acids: CASSSRFEGEGVNSPLHF. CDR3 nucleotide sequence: TGTGCCAGCAGTTCCCGGTTCGAAGGGGAGGGTGTTAATTCACCCCTCCACTTT.

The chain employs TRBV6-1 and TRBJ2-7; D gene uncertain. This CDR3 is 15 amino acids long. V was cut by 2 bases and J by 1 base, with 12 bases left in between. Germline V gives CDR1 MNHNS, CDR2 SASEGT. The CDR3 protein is CASSEISTLSYEQYF. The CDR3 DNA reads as TGTGCCAGCAGTGAAATCAGCACGCTTTCCTACGAGCAGTACTTC.

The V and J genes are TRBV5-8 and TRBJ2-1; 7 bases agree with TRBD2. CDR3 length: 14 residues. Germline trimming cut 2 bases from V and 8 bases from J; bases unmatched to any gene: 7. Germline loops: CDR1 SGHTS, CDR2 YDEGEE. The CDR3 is CASSFSAGVYEQFF. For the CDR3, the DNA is TGTGCCAGCAGCTTTTCGGCGGGAGTGTATGAGCAGTTCTTC.

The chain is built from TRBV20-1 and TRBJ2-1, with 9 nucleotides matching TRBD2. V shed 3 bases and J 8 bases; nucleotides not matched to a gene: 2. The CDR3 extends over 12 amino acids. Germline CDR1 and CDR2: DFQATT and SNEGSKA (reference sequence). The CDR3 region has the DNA TGCAGTGCTAGTTTAGCGGGAGATGAGCAGTTCTTC. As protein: CSASLAGDEQFF.

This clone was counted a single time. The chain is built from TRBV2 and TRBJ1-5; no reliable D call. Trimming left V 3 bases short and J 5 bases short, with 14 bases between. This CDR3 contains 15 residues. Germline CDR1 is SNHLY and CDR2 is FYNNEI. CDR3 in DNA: TGTGCCAGCAGTGAGCACCTGAATAGTTATCAGCCCCAGCATTTT. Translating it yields CASSEHLNSYQPQHF.

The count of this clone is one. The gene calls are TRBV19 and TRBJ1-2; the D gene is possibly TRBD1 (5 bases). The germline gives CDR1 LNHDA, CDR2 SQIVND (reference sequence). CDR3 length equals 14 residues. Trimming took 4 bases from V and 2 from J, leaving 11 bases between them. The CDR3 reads CASSSNRLNYGYTF. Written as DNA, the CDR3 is TGTGCCAGTAGTAGCAACAGGCTCAACTATGGCTACACCTTC.

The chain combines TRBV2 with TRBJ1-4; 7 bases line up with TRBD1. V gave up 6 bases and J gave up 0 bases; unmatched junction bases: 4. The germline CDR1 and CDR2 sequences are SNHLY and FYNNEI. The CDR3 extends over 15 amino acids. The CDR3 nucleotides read TGTGCCAGCAGCTTCGACAGGGCAACTAATGAAAAACTGTTTTTT. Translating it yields CASSFDRATNEKLFF.

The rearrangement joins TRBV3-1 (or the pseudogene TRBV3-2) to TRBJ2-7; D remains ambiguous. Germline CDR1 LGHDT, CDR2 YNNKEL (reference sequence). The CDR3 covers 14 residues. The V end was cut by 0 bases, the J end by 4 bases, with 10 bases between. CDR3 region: CASSQDRIGYEQYF. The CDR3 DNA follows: TGTGCCAGCAGCCAAGATAGGATAGGTTACGAGCAGTACTTC.

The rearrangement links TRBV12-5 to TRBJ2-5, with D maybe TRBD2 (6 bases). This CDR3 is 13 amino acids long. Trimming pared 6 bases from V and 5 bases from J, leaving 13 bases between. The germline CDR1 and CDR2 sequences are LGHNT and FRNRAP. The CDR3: CASGFAGWETQYF. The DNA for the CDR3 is TGTGCTAGTGGCTTTGCGGGGTGGGAGACCCAGTACTTC.

CDR3 region: CATSRDLPSRYNEQFF. In DNA form, the CDR3 reads TGTGCCACCAGCAGAGATCTCCCGAGCAGATACAATGAGCAGTTCTTC. The V call is TRBV15, the J call TRBJ2-1; D is ambiguous. The CDR3 has 16 amino acids. The germline V and J ends were trimmed by 0 bases and 4 bases, with 13 bases remaining between them. In germline, CDR1 is LNHNV, CDR2 YYDKDF (reference sequence).

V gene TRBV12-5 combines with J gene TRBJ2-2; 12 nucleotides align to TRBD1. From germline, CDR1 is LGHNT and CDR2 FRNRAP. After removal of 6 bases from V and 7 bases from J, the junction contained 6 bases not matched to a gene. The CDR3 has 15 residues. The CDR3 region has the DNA TGTGCTAGTGGCAGGGACAGGGGGCGTAACGGGGAGCTGTTTTTT. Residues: CASGRDRGRNGELFF. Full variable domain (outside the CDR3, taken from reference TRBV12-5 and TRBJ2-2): DARVTQTPRHKVTEMGQEVTMRCQPILGHNTVFWYRQTMMQGLELLAYFRNRAPLDDSGMPKDRFSAEMPDATLATLKIQPSEPRDSAVYFCASGRDRGRNGELFFGEGSRLTVL.

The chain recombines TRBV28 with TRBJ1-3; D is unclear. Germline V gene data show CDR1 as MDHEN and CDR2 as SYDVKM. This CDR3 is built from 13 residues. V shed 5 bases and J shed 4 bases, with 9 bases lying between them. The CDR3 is CASSQDPGNTIYF. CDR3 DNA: TGTGCCAGCAGTCAGGACCCGGGAAACACCATATATTTT.

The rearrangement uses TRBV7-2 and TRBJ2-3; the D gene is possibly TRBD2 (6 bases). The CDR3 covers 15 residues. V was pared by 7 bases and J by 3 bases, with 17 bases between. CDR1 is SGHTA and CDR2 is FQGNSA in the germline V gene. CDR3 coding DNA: TGTGCCAGCACCCCCTCCGGGAGTAAAACAGATACGCAGTATTTT. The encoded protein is CASTPSGSKTDTQYF.

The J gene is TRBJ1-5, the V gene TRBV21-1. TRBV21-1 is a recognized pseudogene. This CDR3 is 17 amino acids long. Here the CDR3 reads CASSKVGGDFSNQPQHF. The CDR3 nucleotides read TGTGCCAGCAGCAAAGTGGGCGGAGACTTTAGCAATCAGCCCCAGCATTTT.

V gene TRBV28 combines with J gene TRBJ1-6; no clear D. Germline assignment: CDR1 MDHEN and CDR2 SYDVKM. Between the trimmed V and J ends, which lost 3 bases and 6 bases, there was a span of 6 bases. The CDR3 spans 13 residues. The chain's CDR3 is CASSFQRNSPLHF. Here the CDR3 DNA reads TGTGCCAGCAGTTTCCAGCGTAATTCACCCCTCCACTTT. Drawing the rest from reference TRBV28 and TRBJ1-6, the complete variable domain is DVKVTQSSRYLVKRTGEKVFLECVQDMDHENMFWYRQDPGLGLRLIYFSYDVKMKEKGDIPEGYSVSREKKERFSLILESASTNQTSMYLCASSFQRNSPLHFGNGTRLTVT.

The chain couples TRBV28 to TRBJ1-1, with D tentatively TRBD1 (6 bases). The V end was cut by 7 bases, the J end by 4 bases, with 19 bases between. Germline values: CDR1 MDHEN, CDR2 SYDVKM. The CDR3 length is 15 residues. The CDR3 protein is CASTGQGRGGTEAFF. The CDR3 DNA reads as TGTGCCAGCACCGGCCAGGGGCGGGGAGGCACTGAAGCTTTCTTT. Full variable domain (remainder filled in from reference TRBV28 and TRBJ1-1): DVKVTQSSRYLVKRTGEKVFLECVQDMDHENMFWYRQDPGLGLRLIYFSYDVKMKEKGDIPEGYSVSREKKERFSLILESASTNQTSMYLCASTGQGRGGTEAFFGQGTRLTVV.

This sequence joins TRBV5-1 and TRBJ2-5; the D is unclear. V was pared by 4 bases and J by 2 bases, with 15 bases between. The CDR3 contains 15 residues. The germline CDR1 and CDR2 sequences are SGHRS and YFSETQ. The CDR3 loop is CASSPGSVPQETQYF. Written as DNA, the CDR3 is TGCGCCAGCAGCCCCGGGTCCGTACCTCAAGAGACCCAGTACTTC.

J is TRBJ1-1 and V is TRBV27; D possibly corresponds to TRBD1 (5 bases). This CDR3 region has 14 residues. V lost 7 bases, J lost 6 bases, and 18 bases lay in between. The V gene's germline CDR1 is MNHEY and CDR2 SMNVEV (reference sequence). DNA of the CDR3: TGTGCCAGCACCCAATTTGGTACGGGGGCTGAAGCTTTCTTT. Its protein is CASTQFGTGAEAFF.

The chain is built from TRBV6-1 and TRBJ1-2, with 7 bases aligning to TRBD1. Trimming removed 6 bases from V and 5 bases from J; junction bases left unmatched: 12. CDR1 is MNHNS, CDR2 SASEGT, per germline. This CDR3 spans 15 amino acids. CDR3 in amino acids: CASRPDDREGYGYTF. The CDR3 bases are TGTGCCAGCAGGCCCGATGACAGGGAAGGGTATGGCTACACCTTC.

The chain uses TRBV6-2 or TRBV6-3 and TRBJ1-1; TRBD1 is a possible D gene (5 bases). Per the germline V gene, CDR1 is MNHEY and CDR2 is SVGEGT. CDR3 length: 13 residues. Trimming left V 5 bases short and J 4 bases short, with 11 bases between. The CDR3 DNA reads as TGTGCCAGCAGTCGAGACGGGGGCACTGAAGCTTTCTTT. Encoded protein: CASSRDGGTEAFF.

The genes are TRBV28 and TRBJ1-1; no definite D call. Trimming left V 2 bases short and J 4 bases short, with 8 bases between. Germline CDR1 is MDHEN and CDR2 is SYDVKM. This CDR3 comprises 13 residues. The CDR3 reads CASSLKRITEAFF. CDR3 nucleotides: TGTGCCAGCAGTTTAAAGCGGATCACTGAAGCTTTCTTT.

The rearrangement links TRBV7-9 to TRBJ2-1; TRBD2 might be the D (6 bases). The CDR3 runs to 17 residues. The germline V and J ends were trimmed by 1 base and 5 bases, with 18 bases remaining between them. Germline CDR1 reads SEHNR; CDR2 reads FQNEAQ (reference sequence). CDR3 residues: CASSLGLGRQADNEQFF. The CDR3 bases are TGTGCCAGCAGCTTAGGTTTGGGGAGGCAGGCCGACAATGAGCAGTTCTTC.

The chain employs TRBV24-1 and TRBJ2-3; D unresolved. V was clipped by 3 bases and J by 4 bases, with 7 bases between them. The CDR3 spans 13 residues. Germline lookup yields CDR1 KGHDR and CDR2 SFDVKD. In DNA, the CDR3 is TGTGCCACCAGTGATATTAGAGCAGATACGCAGTATTTT. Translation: CATSDIRADTQYF.

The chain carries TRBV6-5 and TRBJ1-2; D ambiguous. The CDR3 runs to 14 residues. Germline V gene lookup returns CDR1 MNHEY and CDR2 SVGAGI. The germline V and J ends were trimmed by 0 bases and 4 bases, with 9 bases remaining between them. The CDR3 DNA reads TGTGCCAGCAGTTACTCGAGGGCAGCCTATGGCTACACCTTC. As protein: CASSYSRAAYGYTF.

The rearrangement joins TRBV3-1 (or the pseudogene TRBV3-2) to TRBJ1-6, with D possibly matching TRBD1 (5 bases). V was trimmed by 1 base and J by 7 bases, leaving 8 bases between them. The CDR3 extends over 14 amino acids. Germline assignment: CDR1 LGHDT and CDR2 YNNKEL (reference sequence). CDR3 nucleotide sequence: TGTGCCAGCAGCCAAGGGGACGGGAATTCACCCCTCCACTTT. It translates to CASSQGDGNSPLHF.

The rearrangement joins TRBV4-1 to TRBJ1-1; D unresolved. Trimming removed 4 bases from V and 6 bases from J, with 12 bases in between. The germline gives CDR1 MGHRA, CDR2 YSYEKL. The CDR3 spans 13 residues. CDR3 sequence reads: CASSLAVVSEAFF. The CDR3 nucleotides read TGCGCCAGCAGCCTGGCGGTAGTATCTGAAGCTTTCTTT.